The present T cell receptor (beta chain) was sequenced within a study of T-cell memory formation after mild COVID-19. Findings and caveats of the study: Memory sampled before infection contained some responding clones, suggesting cross-reactive memory joined.

The sample holds a few counts of this clonotype. Its antigen is not identified. TCRdb passed the 5' RACE reads through MiXCR, listing each CDR3 protein once. The table lists 300,000 to 350,000 distinct CDR3 sequences, about an eighth of them singletons. Sample: PBMCs or a T cell subset sorted from them (not recorded which). The clonotype comes from a man aged 18 to 29 who had mild COVID-19 (a few samples of this study predate the infection). Cell type and time point are not known.

The CDR3 region is CASSPTTYSNQPQHF. CDR3 sequence (DNA): TGTGCCAGCAGCCCTACCACATATAGCAATCAGCCCCAGCATTTT. This chain connects TRBV27 to TRBJ1-5; D remains ambiguous. The CDR3 extends over 15 amino acids. V lost 6 bases to trimming and J lost 0 bases, with 12 bases between them. Germline lookup yields CDR1 MNHEY and CDR2 SMNVEV (reference sequence).